This TCR beta chain was profiled in a study of glioma-infiltrating T cells. Whole-study results and caveats: Only very few CDR3 sequences appeared in both tissue and blood.

Using RNA template, CDR3s of TCR alpha and beta were amplified with iRepertoire arm-PCR. TCRdb reprocessed the multiplex PCR reads via MiXCR and lists one record per CDR3 protein. The top ten hold under 35% of the sample, which has under 150,000 distinct CDR3 sequences, around 23% seen once. Germline V gene sequence: CDR1 LGHDT, CDR2 YNNKEL (reference sequence). Trimming took 7 bases from V and 1 from J, leaving 13 bases between them. The CDR3 totals 14 residues. Of note for this clonotype: What it recognizes is unknown.

The V gene is TRBV3-1, the J gene TRBJ2-5, with a weak D call TRBD2 (5 bases). The material sequenced was glioma tissue, nonneoplastic brain tissue, or PBMCs (not recorded which). This sequence originates from a human donor with low-grade glioma or glioblastoma, undergoing nonglioma brain surgery, or in good health (not recorded which). The DNA for the CDR3 is TGTGCCAGCACCACCCGAGCGGTCCAAGAGACCCAGTACTTC. This sequence encodes CASTTRAVQETQYF.